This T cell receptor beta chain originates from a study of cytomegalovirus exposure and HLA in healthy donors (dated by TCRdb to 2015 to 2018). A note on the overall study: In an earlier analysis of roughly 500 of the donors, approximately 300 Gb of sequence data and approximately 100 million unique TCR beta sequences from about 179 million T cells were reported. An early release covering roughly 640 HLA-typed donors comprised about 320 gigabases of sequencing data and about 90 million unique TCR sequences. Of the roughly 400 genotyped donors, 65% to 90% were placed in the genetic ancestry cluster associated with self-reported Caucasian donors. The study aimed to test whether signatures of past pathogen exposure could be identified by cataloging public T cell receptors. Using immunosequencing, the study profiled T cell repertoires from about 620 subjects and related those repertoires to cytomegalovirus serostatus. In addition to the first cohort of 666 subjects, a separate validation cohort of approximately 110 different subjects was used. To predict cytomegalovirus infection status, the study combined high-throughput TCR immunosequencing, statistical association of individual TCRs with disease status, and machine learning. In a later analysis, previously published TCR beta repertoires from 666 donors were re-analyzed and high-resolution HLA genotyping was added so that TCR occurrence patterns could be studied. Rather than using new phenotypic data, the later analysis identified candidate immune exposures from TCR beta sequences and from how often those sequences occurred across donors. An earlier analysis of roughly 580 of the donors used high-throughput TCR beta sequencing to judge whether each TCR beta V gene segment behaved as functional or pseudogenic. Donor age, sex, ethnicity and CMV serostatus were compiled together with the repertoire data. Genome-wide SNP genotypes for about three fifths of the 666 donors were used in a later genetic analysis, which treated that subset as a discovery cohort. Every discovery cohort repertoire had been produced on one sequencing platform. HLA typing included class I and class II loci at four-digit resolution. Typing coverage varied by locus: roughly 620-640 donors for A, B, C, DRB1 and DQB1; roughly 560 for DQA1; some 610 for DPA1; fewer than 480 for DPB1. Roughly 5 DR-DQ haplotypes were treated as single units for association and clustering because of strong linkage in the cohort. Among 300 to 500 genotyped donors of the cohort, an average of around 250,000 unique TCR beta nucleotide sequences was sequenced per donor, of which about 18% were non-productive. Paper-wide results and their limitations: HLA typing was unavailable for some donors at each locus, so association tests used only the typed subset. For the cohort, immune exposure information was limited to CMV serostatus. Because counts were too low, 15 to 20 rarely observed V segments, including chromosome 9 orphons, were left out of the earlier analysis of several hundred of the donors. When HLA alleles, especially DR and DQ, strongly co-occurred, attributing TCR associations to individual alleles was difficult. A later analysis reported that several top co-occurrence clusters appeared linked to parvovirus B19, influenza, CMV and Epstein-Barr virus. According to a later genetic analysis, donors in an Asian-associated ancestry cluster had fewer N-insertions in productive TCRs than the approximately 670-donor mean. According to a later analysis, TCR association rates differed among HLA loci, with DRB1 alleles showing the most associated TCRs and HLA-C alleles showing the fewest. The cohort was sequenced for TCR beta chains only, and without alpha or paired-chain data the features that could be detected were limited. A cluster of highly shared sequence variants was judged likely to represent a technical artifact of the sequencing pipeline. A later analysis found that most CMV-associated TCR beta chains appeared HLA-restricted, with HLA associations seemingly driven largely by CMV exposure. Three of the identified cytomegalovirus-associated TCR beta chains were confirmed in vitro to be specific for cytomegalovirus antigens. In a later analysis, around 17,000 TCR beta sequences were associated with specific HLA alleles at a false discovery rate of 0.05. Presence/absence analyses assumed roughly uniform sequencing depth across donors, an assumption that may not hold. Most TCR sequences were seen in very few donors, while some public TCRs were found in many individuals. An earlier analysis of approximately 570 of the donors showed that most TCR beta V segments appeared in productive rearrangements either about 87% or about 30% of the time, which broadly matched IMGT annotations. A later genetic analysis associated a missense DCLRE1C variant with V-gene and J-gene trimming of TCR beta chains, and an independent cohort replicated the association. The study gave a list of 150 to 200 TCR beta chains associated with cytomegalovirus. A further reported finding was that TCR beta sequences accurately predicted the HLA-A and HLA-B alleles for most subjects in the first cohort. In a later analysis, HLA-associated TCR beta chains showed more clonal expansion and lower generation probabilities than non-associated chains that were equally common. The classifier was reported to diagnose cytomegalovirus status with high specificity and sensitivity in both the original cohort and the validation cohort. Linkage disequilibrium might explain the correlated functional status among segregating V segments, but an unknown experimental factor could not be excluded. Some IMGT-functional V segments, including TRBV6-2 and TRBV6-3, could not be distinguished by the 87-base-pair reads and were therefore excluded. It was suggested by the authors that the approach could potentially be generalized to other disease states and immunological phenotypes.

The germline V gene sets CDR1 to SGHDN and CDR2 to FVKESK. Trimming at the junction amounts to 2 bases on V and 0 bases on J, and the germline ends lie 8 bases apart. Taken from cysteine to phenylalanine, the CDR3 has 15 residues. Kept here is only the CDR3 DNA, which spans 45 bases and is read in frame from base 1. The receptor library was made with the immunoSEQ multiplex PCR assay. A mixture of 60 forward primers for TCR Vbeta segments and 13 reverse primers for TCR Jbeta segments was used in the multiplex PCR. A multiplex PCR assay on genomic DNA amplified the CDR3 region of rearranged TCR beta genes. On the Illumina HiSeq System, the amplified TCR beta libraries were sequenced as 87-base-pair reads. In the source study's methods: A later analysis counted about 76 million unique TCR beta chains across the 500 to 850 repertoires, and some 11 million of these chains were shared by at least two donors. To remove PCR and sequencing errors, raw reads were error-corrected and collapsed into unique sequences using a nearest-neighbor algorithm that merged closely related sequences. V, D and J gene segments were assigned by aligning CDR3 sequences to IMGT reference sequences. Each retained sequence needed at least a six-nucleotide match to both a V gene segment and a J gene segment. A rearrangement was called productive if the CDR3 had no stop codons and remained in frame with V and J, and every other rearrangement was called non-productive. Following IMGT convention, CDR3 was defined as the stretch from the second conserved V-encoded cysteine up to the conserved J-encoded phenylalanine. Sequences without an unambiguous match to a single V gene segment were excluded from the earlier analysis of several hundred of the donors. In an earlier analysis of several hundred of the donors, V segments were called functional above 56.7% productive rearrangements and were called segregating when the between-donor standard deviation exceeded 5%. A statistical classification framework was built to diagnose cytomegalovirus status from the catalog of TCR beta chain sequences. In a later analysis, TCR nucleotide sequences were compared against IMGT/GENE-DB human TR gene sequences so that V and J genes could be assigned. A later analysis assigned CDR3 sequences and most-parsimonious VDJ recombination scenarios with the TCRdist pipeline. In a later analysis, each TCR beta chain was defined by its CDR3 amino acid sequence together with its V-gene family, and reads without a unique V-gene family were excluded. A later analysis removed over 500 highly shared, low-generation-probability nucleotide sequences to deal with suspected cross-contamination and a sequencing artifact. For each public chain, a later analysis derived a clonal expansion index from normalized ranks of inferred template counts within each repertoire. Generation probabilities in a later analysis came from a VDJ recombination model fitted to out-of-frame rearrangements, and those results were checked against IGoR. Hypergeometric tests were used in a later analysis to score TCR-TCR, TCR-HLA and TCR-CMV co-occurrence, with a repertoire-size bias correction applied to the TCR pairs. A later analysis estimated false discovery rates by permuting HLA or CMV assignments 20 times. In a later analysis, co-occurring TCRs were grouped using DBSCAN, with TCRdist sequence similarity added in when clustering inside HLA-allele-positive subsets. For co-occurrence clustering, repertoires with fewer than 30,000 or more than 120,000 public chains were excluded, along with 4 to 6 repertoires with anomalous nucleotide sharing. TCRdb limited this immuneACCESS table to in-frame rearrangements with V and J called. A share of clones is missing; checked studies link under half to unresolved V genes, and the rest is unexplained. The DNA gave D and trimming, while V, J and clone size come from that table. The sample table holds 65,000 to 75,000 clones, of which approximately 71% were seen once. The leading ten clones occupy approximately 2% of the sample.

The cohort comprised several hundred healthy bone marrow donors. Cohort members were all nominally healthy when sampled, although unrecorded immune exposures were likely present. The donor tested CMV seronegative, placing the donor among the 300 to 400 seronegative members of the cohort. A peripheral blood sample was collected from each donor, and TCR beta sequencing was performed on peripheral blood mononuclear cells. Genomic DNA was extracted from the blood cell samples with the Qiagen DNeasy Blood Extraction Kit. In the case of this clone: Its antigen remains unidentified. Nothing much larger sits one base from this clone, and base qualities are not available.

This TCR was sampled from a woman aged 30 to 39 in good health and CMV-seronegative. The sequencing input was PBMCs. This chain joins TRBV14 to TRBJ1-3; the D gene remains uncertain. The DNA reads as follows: TGTGCCAGCAGCCAACGGTCGCGCTCTGGAAACACCATATATTTT. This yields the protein CASSQRSRSGNTIYF.